A single sample gave rise to the 13 T cell receptor beta chains below, sequenced in a study of blood T cell repertoires in COVID-19. Generated by immunoSEQ multiplex PCR, the TCRdb table keeps only in-frame clones and is missing some. The sample contains tens of thousands of clones, 88% of which appear only once. Sequenced input: peripheral blood. The receptors stem from a woman aged 70 to 79 with acute or convalescent COVID-19.

This clone appeared a single time. The gene calls are TRBV19 and TRBJ2-1, with D maybe TRBD1 (6 bases). Germline CDR1 LNHDA, CDR2 SQIVND (reference sequence). Trimming removed 6 bases from V and 7 bases from J, with 19 bases in between. This CDR3 is built from 15 residues. In DNA form, the CDR3 reads TGTGCCAGTAGGGACACAGGGCTAGGGATGAATGAGCAGTTCTTC. Encoded protein: CASRDTGLGMNEQFF.

This chain joins TRBV7-9 and TRBJ2-7; unclear D gene. Trimming shortened V by 2 bases and J by 7 bases, and 9 bases separated the two germline ends. Germline assignment: CDR1 SEHNR and CDR2 FQNEAQ (reference sequence). This CDR3 comprises 12 residues. CDR3 nucleotide sequence: TGTGCCAGCAGCTTACCCCGAGGAGAGCAGTACTTC. Its translation: CASSLPRGEQYF.

This rearrangement joins TRBV2 to TRBJ2-3; TRBD2 might be the D (6 bases). The germline V gene encodes CDR1 SNHLY and CDR2 FYNNEI. The ends were cut back, 5 bases at V and 3 bases at J, with 9 bases in the middle. The CDR3 length is 13 residues. In DNA, the CDR3 is TGTGCCAGCAGTAAACTAGCAACAGATACGCAGTATTTT. Protein product: CASSKLATDTQYF.

The rearrangement links TRBV11-2 to TRBJ1-4; no clear D. This CDR3 has 14 amino acids. Germline assignment: CDR1 SGHAT and CDR2 FQNNGV. Trimming stripped 2 bases from V and 7 bases from J, with 11 bases between. The CDR3 loop is CASSLNARIEKLFF. The CDR3 DNA reads as TGTGCCAGCAGCTTAAATGCGAGAATTGAAAAACTGTTTTTT.

V and J are TRBV6-1 and TRBJ2-5; 7 bases line up with TRBD2. CDR1 and CDR2 (germline): MNHNS, SASEGT. V lost 3 bases, J lost 5 bases, and 12 bases stayed unmatched. This CDR3 region has 16 residues. CDR3 coding DNA: TGTGCCAGCAGTGACCCAGGTGGCGGGGGAAGGGAGACCCAGTACTTC. Translating it yields CASSDPGGGGRETQYF.

The chain couples TRBV7-2 to TRBJ1-6; TRBD1 matches at 7 bases. Per the germline V gene, CDR1 is SGHTA and CDR2 is FQGNSA. V was pared by 5 bases and J by 3 bases, with 4 bases of the junction left unmatched. The CDR3 has 15 amino acids. Here the CDR3 DNA reads TGTGCCAGCAGCCTAACAGGGGACTATAATTCACCCCTCCACTTT. Translation: CASSLTGDYNSPLHF.

The chain uses TRBV3-1 (or the pseudogene TRBV3-2) and TRBJ2-2; D call uncertain. CDR3 size: 17 residues. Germline loops: CDR1 LGHDT, CDR2 YNNKEL (reference sequence). Trimming removed 5 bases from V and 7 bases from J, with 23 bases in between. Here the CDR3 reads CASSKSTTTPEVGELFF. CDR3 in DNA: TGTGCCAGCAGCAAAAGTACTACCACGCCTGAGGTCGGGGAGCTGTTTTTT.

This clone was recorded once. The chain joins TRBV7-8 to TRBJ2-3, with TRBD2 identical over 12 bases. V shed 5 bases, J shed 6 bases, and the junction held 6 bases outside the gene matches. The CDR3 covers 15 residues. Germline V gene lookup returns CDR1 SGHVS and CDR2 FQNEAQ. The CDR3 protein is CASSALAGGGDTQYF. The CDR3 region has the DNA TGTGCCAGCAGCGCACTAGCGGGAGGAGGGGATACGCAGTATTTT.

The chain links TRBV6-1 to TRBJ1-4; 8 bases agree with TRBD1. The V gene end was trimmed by 0 bases and the J gene end by 7 bases; junction bases not matched to a gene: 7. The V gene's germline CDR1 is MNHNS and CDR2 SASEGT. CDR3 length: 16 residues. CDR3 sequence (DNA): TGTGCCAGCAGTGAAGCATACAGGGGGATTGGTGAAAAACTGTTTTTT. It translates to CASSEAYRGIGEKLFF.

The chain uses TRBV6-2 or TRBV6-3 and TRBJ2-7, with D hard to call. Looked up from germline, CDR1 is MNHEY and CDR2 is SVGEGT. The CDR3 spans 14 residues. V shed 3 bases and J shed 6 bases, with 15 bases lying between them. The CDR3 DNA sequence: TGTGCCAGCAGTTATTTGGCTCCCTCTCCCGAGCAGTACTTC. Protein sequence: CASSYLAPSPEQYF.

The chain has TRBV3-1 (or the pseudogene TRBV3-2) and TRBJ1-6; D possibly corresponds to TRBD1 (5 bases). Trimming shortened V by 2 bases and J by 8 bases, and 10 bases separated the two germline ends. The CDR3 consists of 14 residues. Germline CDR1 reads LGHDT; CDR2 reads YNNKEL (reference sequence). CDR3 coding DNA: TGTGCCAGCAGCCAACGCAGGGCGGATTCACCCCTCCACTTT. Its translation is CASSQRRADSPLHF.

In DNA form, the CDR3 reads TGTGCCAGCAGTTTACGGGGACAGGCGGCGGAGGGCTACACCTTC. This encodes CASSLRGQAAEGYTF. The chain uses TRBV27 and TRBJ1-2; 8 nucleotides agree with TRBD1. V dropped 2 bases and J dropped 8; count of bases not matched to a gene: 10. Germline lookup yields CDR1 MNHEY and CDR2 SMNVEV (reference sequence). This CDR3 has 15 residues.

The J gene is TRBJ1-1, the V gene TRBV29-1; 8 nucleotides align to TRBD1. The CDR3 spans 14 residues. J gave up 6 bases and V 4 bases, and 10 bases lay outside the gene matches. CDR1 SQVTM and CDR2 ANQGSEA come from the germline V gene. The CDR3 region has the DNA TGCAGCGTTGCCAAGGACAGGGAGGTCGCTGAAGCTTTCTTT. Its protein product is CSVAKDREVAEAFF.